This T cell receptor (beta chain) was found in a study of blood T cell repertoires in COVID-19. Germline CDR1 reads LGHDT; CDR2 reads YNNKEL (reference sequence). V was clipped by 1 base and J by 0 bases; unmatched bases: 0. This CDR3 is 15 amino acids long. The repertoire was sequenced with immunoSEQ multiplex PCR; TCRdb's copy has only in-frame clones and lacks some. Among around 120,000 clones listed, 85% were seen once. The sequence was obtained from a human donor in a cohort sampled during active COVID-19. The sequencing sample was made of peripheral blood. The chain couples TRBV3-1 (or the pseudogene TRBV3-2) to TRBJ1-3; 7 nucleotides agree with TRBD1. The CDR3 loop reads CASSQGQGSGNTIYF. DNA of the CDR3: TGTGCCAGCAGCCAAGGACAGGGCTCTGGAAACACCATATATTTT.